Listed here are 13 T cell receptor beta chains from one sample, sequenced in a study of patients and donors after allogeneic stem cell transplantation. TCRdb re-called the RT-PCR reads through MiXCR, storing one row per CDR3 protein. The sample contains 920,000 or so distinct CDR3 sequences, roughly 17% of which appear only once. The sequenced sample was blood, either unsorted or a sorted T cell fraction (not recorded which). The receptors here all came from a human donor who was either an allogeneic HSCT recipient or a stem cell or donor lymphocyte infusion donor (not recorded which). It is not recorded whose cells these are; they may come from a transplant donor.

This clonotype has only a few counts. This rearrangement joins TRBV7-2 to TRBJ2-1; TRBD1 aligns across 8 bases. Per the germline V gene, CDR1 is SGHTA and CDR2 is FQGNSA. J was trimmed by 3 bases and V by 0 bases; bases with no gene match: 19. The CDR3 runs to 21 residues. CDR3 residues: CASSLAEQGEREVRYYNEQFF. The CDR3 coding sequence is TGTGCCAGCAGCTTAGCGGAACAGGGGGAGAGGGAGGTGAGGTACTACAATGAGCAGTTCTTC.

The V gene is TRBV20-1, the J gene TRBJ1-5, with D possibly matching TRBD1 (6 bases). The CDR3 consists of 14 residues. In germline, CDR1 is DFQATT, CDR2 SNEGSKA (reference sequence). Trimming left V 2 bases short and J 1 base short, with 9 bases between. The CDR3 coding sequence is TGCAGTGCTAGAACCAGGGGAAGCAATCAGCCCCAGCATTTT. It codes for CSARTRGSNQPQHF.

The chain is built from TRBV12-3 or TRBV12-4 and TRBJ2-3; D not certain. The CDR3 loop spans 13 amino acids. Trimming took 6 bases from V and 7 from J, leaving 14 bases between them. In nucleotides, the CDR3 is TGTGCCAGCAGGAGACCCCGAAGGAATACGCAGTATTTT. Its translation is CASRRPRRNTQYF.

A few counts support this clonotype. The chain employs TRBV12-3 or TRBV12-4 and TRBJ2-1, with unresolved D. Trimming took 3 bases from V and 2 from J, leaving 5 bases between them. This CDR3 has 13 residues. The CDR3 is CASSFAAYNEQFF. The CDR3 DNA sequence: TGTGCCAGCAGTTTTGCGGCCTACAATGAGCAGTTCTTC.

This clonotype was observed many times. The rearrangement joins TRBV5-6 to TRBJ2-7, with D unclear. V was clipped by 2 bases and J by 5 bases, with 8 bases between them. The CDR3 spans 12 residues. Germline CDR1 and CDR2: SGHDT and YYEEEE. For the CDR3, the DNA is TGTGCCAGCAGCTTCACGGTCAACGAGCAGTACTTC. Its translation: CASSFTVNEQYF.

The rearrangement joins TRBV12-3 or TRBV12-4 to TRBJ2-5, with 10 bases aligning to TRBD1. CDR3 length equals 15 residues. After removal of 6 bases from V and 5 bases from J, the junction contained 9 bases not matched to a gene. CDR3 nucleotide sequence: TGTGCCAGCAGCCACCGGGACAGGGGACGGGAGACCCAGTACTTC. The encoded protein is CASSHRDRGRETQYF.

The chain uses TRBV3-1 and TRBJ2-1; D is uncertain. Germline values: CDR1 LGHDT, CDR2 YNNKEL (reference sequence). The V and J ends lost 4 bases and 1 base respectively, with 14 bases between them. The CDR3 is 16 residues long. CDR3 amino acids: CASSPDRWPSYNEQFF. The DNA for the CDR3 is TGTGCCAGCAGCCCGGATAGATGGCCATCCTACAATGAGCAGTTCTTC.

This clonotype turned up a few times. This chain joins TRBV5-1 and TRBJ2-7; TRBD1 matches at 12 bases. The CDR3 spans 15 residues. V lost 4 bases to trimming and J lost 3 bases; unmatched junction nucleotides: 5. CDR1 SGHRS and CDR2 YFSETQ come from the germline V gene. CDR3 region: CASSRDRGPYYEQYF. In nucleotides, the CDR3 is TGCGCCAGCAGCAGGGACAGGGGGCCCTACTACGAGCAGTACTTC.

The chain is built from TRBV10-3 and TRBJ1-3; TRBD1 matches 7 bases. Germline CDR1 and CDR2: ENHRY and SYGVKD. V was pared by 4 bases and J by 4 bases, with 10 bases of the junction left unmatched. This CDR3 has 16 residues. The chain's CDR3 is CAISGRQGTPGNTIYF. The CDR3 region has the DNA TGTGCCATCAGTGGTCGACAGGGAACGCCGGGAAACACCATATATTTT.

This clonotype has more than one count but fewer than ten. V usage is TRBV5-1 and J usage is TRBJ2-3; D not resolved. The ends were cut back, 3 bases at V and 6 bases at J, with 14 bases in the middle. Germline V lookup: CDR1 SGHRS, CDR2 YFSETQ. CDR3 length equals 14 residues. CDR3 loop: CASSSEAPLDTQYF. In DNA, the CDR3 is TGCGCCAGCAGCTCGGAAGCGCCTTTGGATACGCAGTATTTT.

A few counts support this clonotype. The J gene is TRBJ2-5, the V gene TRBV25-1; a possible D gene is TRBD1 (6 bases). Trimming pared 2 bases from V and 5 bases from J, leaving 15 bases between. The CDR3 is 15 amino acids. Germline V lookup: CDR1 MGHDK, CDR2 SYGVNS. The CDR3 loop is CASSEPGTPRETQYF. In nucleotides, the CDR3 is TGTGCCAGCAGTGAACCAGGGACACCTCGGGAGACCCAGTACTTC.

This clonotype showed up just a few times. The V and J genes are TRBV5-1 and TRBJ2-3; TRBD1 matches 10 bases. This CDR3 spans 15 amino acids. With 5 bases clipped from V and 4 bases from J, the junction kept 7 bases outside the gene matches. The V gene's germline CDR1 is SGHRS and CDR2 YFSETQ. The CDR3 DNA follows: TGCGCCAGCAGGAAGACAGGGGGCGACGCAGATACGCAGTATTTT. Translating gives CASRKTGGDADTQYF.

This clonotype came up a few times. The rearrangement joins TRBV6-5 to TRBJ1-2, with a tentative D call TRBD1 (5 bases). The CDR3 extends over 12 amino acids. The germline V gene has CDR1 MNHEY and CDR2 SVGAGI. V was trimmed by 5 bases and J by 6 bases, leaving 10 bases between them. CDR3 nucleotides: TGTGCCAGCAGTACCCCGGGACATGGCTACACCTTC. Amino acid sequence: CASSTPGHGYTF.